The source of this T cell receptor (beta chain) is a study of CD8+ T cells in alopecia areata. Study overall: Each day, treated patients took oral tofacitinib twice, at 5 to 10 mg per dose.

About this clone: The antigen is not known.

This CDR3 spans 11 amino acids. The V end lost 5 bases, the J end lost 5 bases, and 6 bases lay between the germline ends. CDR1 is MNHNS and CDR2 is SASEGT in the germline V gene. Study observations and caveats: Resident alphabeta T-cell populations of normal skin are likewise subject to sequencing in scalp samples.

cDNA serving as the sequencing template came from extracted, reverse transcribed RNA. Sequenced by immunoSEQ multiplex PCR; TCRdb stores in-frame clones only, minus some. The table records 110,000 to 150,000 clones, about 60% of them present only once. As part of sample collection, lesional scalp punch biopsies and peripheral blood were taken from alopecia areata patients. Both CD4+ and CD8+ T cells were separated by sorting PBMCs. The receptor's source is a human donor with alopecia areata. The specimen comprised CD4+ T cells sorted from blood, sampled at week 0. The chain is built from TRBV6-1 and TRBJ1-2, with D unresolved. The CDR3 loop reads CASSQVYGYTF. CDR3 coding DNA: TGTGCCAGCAGTCAAGTATATGGCTACACCTTC.